The following is a TCR beta chain sequence with its context. The germline V and J ends were trimmed by 2 bases and 13 bases, with 15 bases remaining between them. Looked up from germline, CDR1 is MDHEN and CDR2 is SYDVKM. The CDR3 extends over 12 amino acids. Second-dose timings of about 4 or about 12 weeks were pooled. The data are from a study of T cell responses to AZD1222 COVID-19 vaccine. Produced via immunoSEQ multiplex PCR; TCRdb's table is partial and in-frame only. Of roughly 120,000 clones in the sample, around 92% were seen once. This TCR was sampled from an adult who received the AZD1222 COVID-19 vaccine. Here the sequenced sample was peripheral blood, taken 28 days after the second AZD1222 dose. The chain joins TRBV28 to TRBJ2-7; D not resolved. The CDR3 sequence is CASSLRDSRTYF. DNA of the CDR3: TGTGCCAGCAGTTTACGAGACTCAAGGACCTACTTC.